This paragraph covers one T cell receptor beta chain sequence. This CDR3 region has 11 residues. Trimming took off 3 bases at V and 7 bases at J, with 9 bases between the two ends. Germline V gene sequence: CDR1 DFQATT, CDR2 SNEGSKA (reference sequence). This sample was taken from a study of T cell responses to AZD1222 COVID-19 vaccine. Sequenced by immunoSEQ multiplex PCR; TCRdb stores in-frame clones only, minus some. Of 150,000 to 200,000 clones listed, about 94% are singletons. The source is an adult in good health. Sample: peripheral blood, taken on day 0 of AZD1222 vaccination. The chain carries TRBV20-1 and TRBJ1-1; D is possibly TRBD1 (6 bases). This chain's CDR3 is CSASKGGEAFF. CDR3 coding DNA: TGCAGTGCTAGTAAAGGGGGTGAAGCTTTCTTT.